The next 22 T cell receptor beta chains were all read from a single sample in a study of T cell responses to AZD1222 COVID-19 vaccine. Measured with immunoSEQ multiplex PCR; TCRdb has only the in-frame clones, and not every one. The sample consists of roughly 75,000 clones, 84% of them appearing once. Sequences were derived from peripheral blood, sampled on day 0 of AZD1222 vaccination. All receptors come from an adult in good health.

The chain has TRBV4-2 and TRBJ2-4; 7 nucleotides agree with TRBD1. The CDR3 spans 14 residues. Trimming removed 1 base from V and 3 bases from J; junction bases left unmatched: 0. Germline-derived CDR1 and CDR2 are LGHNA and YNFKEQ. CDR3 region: CASSQGQGKNIQYF. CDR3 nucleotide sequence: TGTGCCAGCAGCCAAGGACAGGGCAAAAACATTCAGTACTTC.

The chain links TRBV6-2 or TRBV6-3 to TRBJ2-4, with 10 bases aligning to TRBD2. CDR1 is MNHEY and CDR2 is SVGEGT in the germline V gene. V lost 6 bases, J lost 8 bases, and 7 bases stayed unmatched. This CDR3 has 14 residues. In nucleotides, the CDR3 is TGTGCCAGCAGCTTTAGCGGGGGGAAATACATTCAGTACTTC. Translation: CASSFSGGKYIQYF.

CDR3 loop: CASSLDGFGNTIYF. The CDR3 nucleotides read TGTGCCAGCAGCTTGGATGGCTTTGGAAACACCATATATTTT. The chain combines TRBV5-4 with TRBJ1-3; D call uncertain. Germline V gene sequence: CDR1 SGHNT, CDR2 YYREEE (reference sequence). The CDR3 consists of 14 residues. V lost 0 bases, J lost 3 bases, and 7 bases lay in between. Full variable domain (rest looked up from reference TRBV5-4 and TRBJ1-3): ETGVTQSPTHLIKTRGQQVTLRCSSQSGHNTVSWYQQALGQGPQFIFQYYREEENGRGNFPPRFSGLQFPNYSSELNVNALELDDSALYLCASSLDGFGNTIYFGEGSWLTVV.

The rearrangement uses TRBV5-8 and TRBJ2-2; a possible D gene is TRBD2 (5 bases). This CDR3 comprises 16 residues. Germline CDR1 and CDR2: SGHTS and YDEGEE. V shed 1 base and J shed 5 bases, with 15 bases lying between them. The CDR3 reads CASSLRQQAETGELFF. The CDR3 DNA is TGTGCCAGCAGCTTGAGGCAACAAGCGGAGACCGGGGAGCTGTTTTTT.

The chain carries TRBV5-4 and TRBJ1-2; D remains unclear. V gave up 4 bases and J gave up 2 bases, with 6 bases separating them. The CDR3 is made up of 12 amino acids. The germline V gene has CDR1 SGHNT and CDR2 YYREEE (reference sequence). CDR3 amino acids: CASSDDNYGYTF. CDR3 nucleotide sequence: TGTGCCAGCAGCGACGACAACTATGGCTACACCTTC.

CDR3 in amino acids: CASSPPPEDYGYTF. The CDR3 coding sequence is TGTGCCAGCAGCCCGCCCCCGGAGGACTATGGCTACACCTTC. The chain has TRBV6-4 and TRBJ1-2, with unresolved D. Between the trimmed V and J ends, which lost 6 bases and 3 bases, there was a span of 14 bases. Looked up from germline, CDR1 is MRHNA and CDR2 is SNTAGT. The CDR3 runs to 14 residues.

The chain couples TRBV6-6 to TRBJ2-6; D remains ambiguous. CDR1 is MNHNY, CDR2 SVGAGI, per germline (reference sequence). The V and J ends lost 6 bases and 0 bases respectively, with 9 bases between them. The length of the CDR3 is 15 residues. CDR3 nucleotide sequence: TGTGCCAGCAGGTCACTGCGCTCTGGGGCCAACGTCCTGACTTTC. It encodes CASRSLRSGANVLTF.

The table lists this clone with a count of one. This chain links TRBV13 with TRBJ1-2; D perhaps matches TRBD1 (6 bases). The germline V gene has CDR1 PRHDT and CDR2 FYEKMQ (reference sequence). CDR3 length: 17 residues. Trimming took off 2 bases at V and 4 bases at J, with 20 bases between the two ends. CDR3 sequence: CASSLRGLRSMSYGYTF. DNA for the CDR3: TGTGCCAGCAGCTTAAGGGGGTTGAGAAGTATGAGCTATGGCTACACCTTC.

The CDR3 nucleotides are TGTGCCAGCAGTTACTTTGTCAGAGGGACAGGGCTTCTTTATGGCTACACCTTC. The encoded protein is CASSYFVRGTGLLYGYTF. This sequence joins TRBV6-2 or TRBV6-3 and TRBJ1-2; 9 bases align to TRBD1. V was clipped by 1 base and J by 5 bases; unmatched bases: 14. The germline CDR1 and CDR2 sequences are MNHEY and SVGEGT. The CDR3 is made up of 18 amino acids.

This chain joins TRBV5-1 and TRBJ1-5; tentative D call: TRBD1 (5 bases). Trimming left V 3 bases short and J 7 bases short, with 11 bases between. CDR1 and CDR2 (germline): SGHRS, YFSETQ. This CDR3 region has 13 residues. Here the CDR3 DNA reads TGCGCCAGCAGCTCCAGGGAAGACCAGCCCCAGCATTTT. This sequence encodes CASSSREDQPQHF.

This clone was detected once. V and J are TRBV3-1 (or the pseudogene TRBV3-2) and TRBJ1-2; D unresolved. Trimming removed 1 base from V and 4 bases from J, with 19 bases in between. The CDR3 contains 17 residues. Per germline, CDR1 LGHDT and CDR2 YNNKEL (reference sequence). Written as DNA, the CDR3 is TGTGCCAGCAGCCAAGTGGGCCCGGGCAATTGGGGCTATGGCTACACCTTC. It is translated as CASSQVGPGNWGYGYTF.

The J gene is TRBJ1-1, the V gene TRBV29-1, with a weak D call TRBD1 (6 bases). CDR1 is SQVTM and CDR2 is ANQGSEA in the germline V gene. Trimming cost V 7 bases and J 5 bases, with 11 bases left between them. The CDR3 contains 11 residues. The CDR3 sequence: CSAGTITEAFF. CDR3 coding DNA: TGCAGCGCTGGGACAATTACTGAAGCTTTCTTT. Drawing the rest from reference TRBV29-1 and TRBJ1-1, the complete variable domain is SAVISQKPSRDICQRGTSLTIQCQVDSQVTMMFWYRQQPGQSLTLIATANQGSEATYESGFVIDKFPISRPNLTFSTLTVSNMSPEDSSIYLCSAGTITEAFFGQGTRLTVV.

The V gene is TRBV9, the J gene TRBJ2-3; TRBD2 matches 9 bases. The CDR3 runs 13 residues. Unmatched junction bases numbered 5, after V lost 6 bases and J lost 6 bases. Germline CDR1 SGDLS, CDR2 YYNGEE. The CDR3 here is CASTGTSFDTQYF. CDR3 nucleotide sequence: TGTGCCAGCACCGGGACTAGCTTTGATACGCAGTATTTT.

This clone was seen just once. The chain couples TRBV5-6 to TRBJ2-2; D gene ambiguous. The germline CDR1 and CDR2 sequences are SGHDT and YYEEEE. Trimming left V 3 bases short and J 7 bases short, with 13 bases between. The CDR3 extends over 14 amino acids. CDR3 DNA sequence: TGTGCCAGCAGCTCCCCCCTAGAAAACGGGGAGCTGTTTTTT. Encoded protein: CASSSPLENGELFF.

As DNA, the CDR3 is TGTGCCAGCAGCCAAGGGACCCTTTATGGCTACACCTTC. Translating gives CASSQGTLYGYTF. The chain couples TRBV14 to TRBJ1-2; D gene ambiguous. The germline V gene has CDR1 SGHDN and CDR2 FVKESK. The length of the CDR3 is 13 residues. With 1 base removed from V and 5 bases from J, the gap between germline ends came to 8 bases.

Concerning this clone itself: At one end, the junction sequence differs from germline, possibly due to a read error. CDR3 sequence reads: CAISEFGGQSSEQYF. The CDR3 DNA sequence: TGTGCCATCAGTGAGTTTGGGGGGCAATCCTCCGAGCAGTACTTC. The V call is TRBV10-3, the J call TRBJ2-7; D might be TRBD1 or TRBD2, each matching 6 bases. There are 15 residues in the CDR3. Germline V gene lookup returns CDR1 ENHRY and CDR2 SYGVKD.

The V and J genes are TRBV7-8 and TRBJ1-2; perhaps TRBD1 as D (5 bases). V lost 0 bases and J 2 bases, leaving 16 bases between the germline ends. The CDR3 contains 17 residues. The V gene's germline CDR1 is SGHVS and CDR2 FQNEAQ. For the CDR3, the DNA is TGTGCCAGCAGCTTAGCGACGGGACCAAGAAAAAACTATGGCTACACCTTC. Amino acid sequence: CASSLATGPRKNYGYTF. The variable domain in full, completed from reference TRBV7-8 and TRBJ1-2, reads GAGVSQSPRYKVAKRGQDVALRCDPISGHVSLFWYQQALGQGPEFLTYFQNEAQLDKSGLPSDRFFAERPEGSVSTLKIQRTQQEDSAVYLCASSLATGPRKNYGYTFGSGTRLTVV.

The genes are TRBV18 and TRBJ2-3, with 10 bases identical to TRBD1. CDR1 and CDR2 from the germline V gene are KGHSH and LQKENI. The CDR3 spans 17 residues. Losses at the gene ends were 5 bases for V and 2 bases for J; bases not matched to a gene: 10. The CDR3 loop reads CASSLAGTGVITDTQYF. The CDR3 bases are TGTGCCAGCTCATTAGCCGGGACAGGGGTAATCACAGATACGCAGTATTTT.

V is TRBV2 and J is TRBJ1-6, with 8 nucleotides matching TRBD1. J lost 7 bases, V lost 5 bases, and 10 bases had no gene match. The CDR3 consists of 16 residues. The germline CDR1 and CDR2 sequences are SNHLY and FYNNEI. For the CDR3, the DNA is TGTGCCAGCAGTATACATCAGGGGGCTGTGAATTCACCCCTCCACTTT. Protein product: CASSIHQGAVNSPLHF.

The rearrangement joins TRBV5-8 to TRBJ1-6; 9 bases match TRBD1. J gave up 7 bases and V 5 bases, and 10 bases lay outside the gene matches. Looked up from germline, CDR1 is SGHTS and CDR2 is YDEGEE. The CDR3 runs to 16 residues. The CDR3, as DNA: TGTGCCAGCAGTTACCTTGGACAGGGGAAAAATTCACCCCTCCACTTT. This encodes CASSYLGQGKNSPLHF.

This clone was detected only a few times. CDR3 loop: CATSRFQTYGYTF. In DNA form, the CDR3 reads TGTGCCACCAGCAGATTTCAGACGTATGGCTACACCTTC. The chain employs TRBV15 and TRBJ1-2, with D unclear. The CDR3 runs 13 residues. With 2 bases removed from V and 5 bases from J, the gap between germline ends came to 9 bases. CDR1 is LNHNV and CDR2 is YYDKDF in the germline V gene (reference sequence). Full variable domain (remainder filled in from reference TRBV15 and TRBJ1-2): DAMVIQNPRYQVTQFGKPVTLSCSQTLNHNVMYWYQQKSSQAPKLLFHYYDKDFNNEADTPDNFQSRRPNTSFCFLDIRSPGLGDTAMYLCATSRFQTYGYTFGSGTRLTVV.

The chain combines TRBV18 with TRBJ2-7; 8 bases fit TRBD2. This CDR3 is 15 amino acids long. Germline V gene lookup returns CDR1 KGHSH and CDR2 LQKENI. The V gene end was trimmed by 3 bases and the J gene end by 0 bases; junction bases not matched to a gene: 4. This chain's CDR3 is CASSPTSGNSYEQYF. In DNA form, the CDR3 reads TGTGCCAGCTCACCTACTAGCGGTAACTCCTACGAGCAGTACTTC.